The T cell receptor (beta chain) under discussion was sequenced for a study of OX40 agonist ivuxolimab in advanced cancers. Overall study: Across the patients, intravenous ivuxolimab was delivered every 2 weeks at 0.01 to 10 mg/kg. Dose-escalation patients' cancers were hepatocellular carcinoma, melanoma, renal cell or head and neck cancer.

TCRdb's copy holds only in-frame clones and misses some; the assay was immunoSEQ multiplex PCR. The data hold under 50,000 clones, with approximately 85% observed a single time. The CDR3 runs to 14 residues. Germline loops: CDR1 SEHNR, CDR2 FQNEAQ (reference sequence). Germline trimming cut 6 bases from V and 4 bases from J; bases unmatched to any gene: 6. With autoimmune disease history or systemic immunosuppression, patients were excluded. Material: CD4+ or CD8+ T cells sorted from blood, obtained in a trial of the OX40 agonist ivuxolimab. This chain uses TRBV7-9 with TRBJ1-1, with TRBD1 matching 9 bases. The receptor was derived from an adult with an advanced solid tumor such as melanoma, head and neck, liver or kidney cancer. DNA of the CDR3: TGTGCCAGCAGACGGACAGGGGATGGCACTGAAGCTTTCTTT. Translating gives CASRRTGDGTEAFF. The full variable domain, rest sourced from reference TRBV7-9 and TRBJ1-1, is DTGVSQNPRHKITKRGQNVTFRCDPISEHNRLYWYRQTLGQGPEFLTYFQNEAQLEKSRLLSDRFSAERPKGSFSTLEIQRTEQGDSAMYLCASRRTGDGTEAFFGQGTRLTVV.